This T cell receptor beta chain originates from a study of neurological immune-mediated disorders. The starting material, 2 million PBMCs stored at -80 C, gave rise to the unsorted libraries. This clonotype was counted many times. The antigen is not known. Whole-study results and caveats: None of the CDR3 amino acid sequences of expanded clones recurred across subjects, suggesting private repertoires in all groups. The highest TCR clonal expansion occurred in HTLV-1-associated myelopathy; multiple sclerosis fell below healthy controls.

5'RACE generated cDNA with 10-nucleotide random UMIs. TCRdb used MiXCR to reprocess the 5' RACE reads, holding one entry per CDR3 protein. The table has fewer than 20,000 distinct CDR3 sequences, roughly 14% seen once. The sample was PBMCs. This TCR derives from a man in his 60s with HTLV-1-associated myelopathy (HAM/TSP).

The CDR3 sequence: CSASATGGYGYTF. CDR3 nucleotide sequence: TGCAGTGCTTCCGCGACAGGGGGATATGGCTACACCTTC. This chain links TRBV20-1 with TRBJ1-2, with 9 bases matching TRBD1. J was trimmed by 5 bases and V by 5 bases; bases with no gene match: 6. Germline V CDR1 and CDR2: DFQATT, SNEGSKA (reference sequence). The CDR3 sequence is 13 residues long.